The clone carrying this T cell receptor (beta chain) was seen many times. An end of the junction differs from the germline gene, which may be a read error. The sample belongs to a study of Graves' ophthalmopathy and Graves' hyperthyroidism. CDR3 regions of TCR beta were amplified from RNA transcripts. First-round RT-PCR employed HTBI primers, with a second-round multiplex PCR after it. TCRdb redid the calling of the multiplex PCR reads with MiXCR, one entry per CDR3 protein. Of 600,000 to 650,000 distinct CDR3 sequences in the sample, approximately 22% were seen once. CDR1 and CDR2 (germline): SGHAT, FQNNGV. The CDR3 has 13 residues.

Sequenced: peripheral blood. The TCR comes from a woman under 30 with stable Graves' hyperthyroidism. Some clones in this sample may be carry-over from other donors' samples. This chain uses TRBV11-2 with TRBJ2-7; D is ambiguous. This chain's CDR3 is CASSVERIYEQYF. For the CDR3, the DNA is TGTGCCAGCAGCGTAGAGAGGATTTACGAGCAGTACTTC.